This T cell receptor beta chain was identified during a study of regulatory T cells in long-lasting Graves disease. Time point given: newly diagnosed GD, antithyroid drugs for less than 3 months. Isolated PBMC RNA provided the starting material for the TCR library. CDR3 regions were amplified by Arm-PCR using iRepertoire HTBI primers to build TCR beta libraries. Using its own MiXCR run on the multiplex PCR reads, TCRdb lists one record per CDR3 protein. The sample includes almost 450,000 distinct CDR3 sequences, around 17% of them seen just once. This clonotype was counted ten times or more. The CDR3 is 12 amino acids. V was clipped by 2 bases and J by 8 bases, with 7 bases between them. From germline, CDR1 is MNHEY and CDR2 SMNVEV (reference sequence). The same sample was also used in a study of T cells in Graves' hyperthyroidism and ophthalmopathy.

The starting material was peripheral blood mononuclear cells (PBMCs), obtained at new diagnosis, from a patient treated with antithyroid drugs. The receptor was derived from a woman in her 30s with Graves disease. The chain carries TRBV27 and TRBJ2-1, with D unresolved. The CDR3 spells CASSLVGHEQFF. CDR3 DNA sequence: TGTGCCAGCAGTTTAGTGGGCCATGAGCAGTTCTTC.